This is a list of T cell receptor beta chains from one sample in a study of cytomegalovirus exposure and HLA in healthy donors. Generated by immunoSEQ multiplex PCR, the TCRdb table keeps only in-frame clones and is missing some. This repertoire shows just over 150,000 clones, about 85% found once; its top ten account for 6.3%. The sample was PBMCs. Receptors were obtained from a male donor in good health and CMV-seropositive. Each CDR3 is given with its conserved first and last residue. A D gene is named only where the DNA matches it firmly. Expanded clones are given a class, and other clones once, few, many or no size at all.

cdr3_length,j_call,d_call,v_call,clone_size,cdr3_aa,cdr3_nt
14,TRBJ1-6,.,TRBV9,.,CASSVEGKSSPLHF,TGTGCCAGCAGCGTCGAGGGAAAGAGTTCACCCCTCCACTTT
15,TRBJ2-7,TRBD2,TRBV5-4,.,CASSREGSGSYEQYF,TGTGCCAGCAGCCGGGAGGGTAGCGGGAGTTACGAGCAGTACTTC
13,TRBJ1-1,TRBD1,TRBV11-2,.,CASSVDRGTEAFF,TGTGCCAGCAGCGTGGACAGGGGCACTGAAGCTTTCTTT
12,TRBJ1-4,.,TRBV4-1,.,CASSQPPEKLFF,TGCGCCAGCAGCCAACCTCCTGAAAAACTGTTTTTT
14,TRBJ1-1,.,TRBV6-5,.,CASSYTTREALAFF,TGTGCCAGCAGTTACACGACCAGGGAGGCGCTCGCTTTCTTT
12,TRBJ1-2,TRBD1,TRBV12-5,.,CASGRTGYGYTF,TGTGCTAGTGGCCGGACAGGGTATGGCTACACCTTC
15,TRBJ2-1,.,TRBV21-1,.,CAQIGGQFGFNEQFF,TGTGCCCAGATAGGAGGACAGTTCGGGTTCAATGAGCAGTTCTTC
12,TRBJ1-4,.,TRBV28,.,CASSFEIEKLFF,TGTGCCAGCAGTTTTGAGATTGAAAAACTGTTTTTT
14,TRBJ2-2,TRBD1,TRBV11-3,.,CASSPGQGDGELFF,TGTGCCAGCAGCCCGGGACAGGGTGACGGGGAGCTGTTTTTT
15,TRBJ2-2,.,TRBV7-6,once,CASSLGQGSTGELFF,TGTGCCAGCAGCTTAGGGCAGGGGAGCACCGGGGAGCTGTTTTTT
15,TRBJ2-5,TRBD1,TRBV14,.,CASSRGQGAFETQYF,TGTGCCAGCAGCCGGGGACAGGGGGCCTTCGAGACCCAGTACTTC
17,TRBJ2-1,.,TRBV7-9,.,CASSPHTLAEIYNEQFF,TGTGCCAGCAGCCCCCACACACTAGCAGAAATCTACAATGAGCAGTTCTTC
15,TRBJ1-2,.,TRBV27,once,CASTKGQGGIYGYTF,TGTGCCAGCACAAAGGGGCAGGGAGGTATCTATGGCTACACCTTC
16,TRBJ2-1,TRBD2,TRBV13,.,CASSPRTSGSLDEQFF,TGTGCCAGCAGCCCACGGACTAGCGGGAGCCTAGATGAGCAGTTCTTC
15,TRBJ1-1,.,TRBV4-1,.,CASSQDPSMNTEAFF,TGCGCCAGCAGCCAAGATCCGAGCATGAACACTGAAGCTTTCTTT
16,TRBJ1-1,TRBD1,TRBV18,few,CASSPLPGGMNTEAFF,TGTGCCAGCTCACCACTTCCAGGGGGGATGAACACTGAAGCTTTCTTT
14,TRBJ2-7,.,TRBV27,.,CASSSYSGDREQYF,TGTGCCAGCAGTTCGTACTCAGGGGATCGGGAGCAGTACTTC
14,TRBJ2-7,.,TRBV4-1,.,CASSQVGDSYEQYF,TGCGCCAGCAGCCAAGTCGGAGACTCCTACGAGCAGTACTTC
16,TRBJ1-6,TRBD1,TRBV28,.,CASRPDRGRYNSPLHF,TGTGCCAGCAGACCCGACAGGGGAAGATATAATTCACCCCTCCACTTT
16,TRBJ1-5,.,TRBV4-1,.,CASSQETAFSNQPQHF,TGCGCCAGCAGCCAAGAAACAGCCTTTAGCAATCAGCCCCAGCATTTT
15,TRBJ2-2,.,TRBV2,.,CASTLAGTLTGELFF,TGTGCCAGCACGTTGGCGGGCACGTTAACCGGGGAGCTGTTTTTT
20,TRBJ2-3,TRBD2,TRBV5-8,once,CASSVEPGLAGAWGTDTQYF,TGTGCCAGCAGCGTAGAACCGGGACTAGCGGGAGCCTGGGGCACAGATACGCAGTATTTT
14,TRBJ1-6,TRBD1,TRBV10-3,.,CAISFDRATSPLHF,TGTGCCATCAGTTTTGACAGGGCGACTTCACCCCTCCACTTT
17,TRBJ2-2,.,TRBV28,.,CASSLGGAGSQTGELFF,TGTGCCAGCAGTTTAGGGGGCGCCGGTTCTCAAACCGGGGAGCTGTTTTTT
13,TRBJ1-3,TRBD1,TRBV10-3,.,CALRTGDGNTIYF,TGTGCCCTCCGGACAGGGGATGGAAACACCATATATTTT
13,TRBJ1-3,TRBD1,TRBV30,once,CAWSGQGVHTIYF,TGTGCCTGGAGTGGACAGGGGGTCCACACCATATATTTT